A single sample is the source of the 2 T cell receptor beta chains below, sequenced in a study of blood T cell repertoires in COVID-19. Sequenced by immunoSEQ multiplex PCR; TCRdb stores in-frame clones only, minus some. This table holds 95,000 to 150,000 clones, 71% found once. The sequencing input was peripheral blood. The source of these receptors is a human donor with acute or convalescent COVID-19. The donor label of this sample is uncertain.

The J gene is TRBJ1-6, the V gene TRBV18; tentatively, D is TRBD1 (6 bases). The CDR3 is 17 amino acids. With 2 bases removed from V and 7 bases from J, the gap between germline ends came to 18 bases. The germline V gene has CDR1 KGHSH and CDR2 LQKENI. CDR3 residues: CASSPARQGPRNSPLHF. CDR3 sequence (DNA): TGTGCCAGCTCACCAGCGAGGCAGGGGCCTAGAAATTCACCCCTCCACTTT.

The CDR3 region is CASSLLLWGENGYTF. DNA of the CDR3: TGTGCCAGCAGCTTGCTCTTGTGGGGCGAGAATGGCTACACCTTC. The chain recombines TRBV5-5 with TRBJ1-2; weak D call: TRBD1 (5 bases). The CDR3 runs to 15 residues. The germline V gene has CDR1 SGHKS and CDR2 YYEKEE (reference sequence). V was clipped by 1 base and J by 6 bases, with 16 bases between them.